This is a list of T cell receptor beta chains from one sample in a study of blood T cell repertoires in COVID-19. Assay: immunoSEQ multiplex PCR; the TCRdb copy retains only in-frame clones and omits some. The sample has some 150,000 clones; about 80% are singletons. Material: PBMCs or T cells enriched from blood (not recorded which). These receptors came from a man aged 50 to 59 who had recovered from COVID-19. The CDR3 runs from the conserved cysteine through the conserved F or W. Each record gives: V gene, J gene, D gene, clone size, CDR3 DNA, CDR3 protein. D genes are given only for firm matches. Clone sizes are given selectively: once, few, many, or a class where the clone is expanded.

TRBV6-5	TRBJ1-5	TRBD1	once	TGTGCCAGCAGGGGACAGCTTTCGGGCAATCAGCCCCAGCATTTT	CASRGQLSGNQPQHF
TRBV10-3	TRBJ2-3	-	-	TGTGCCATCAGGATTAGAGTTGGCGACTTCACAGATACGCAGTATTTT	CAIRIRVGDFTDTQYF
TRBV9	TRBJ2-2	-	-	TGTGCCAGCAGCGTACAGGCTAGCAAGGGCGGGGAGCTGTTTTTT	CASSVQASKGGELFF
TRBV20-1	TRBJ2-7	-	-	TGCAGTGCTGGGCCCCGTACCGAGCAGTACTTC	CSAGPRTEQYF
TRBV18	TRBJ1-2	TRBD1	-	TGTGCCAGCTCACAGTCGGGACAGAACTATGGCTACACCTTC	CASSQSGQNYGYTF
TRBV7-2	TRBJ2-2	-	-	TGTGCCAGCAGCTTCCGTCCTTCGCGAGCAAACACCGGGGAGCTGTTTTTT	CASSFRPSRANTGELFF
TRBV13	TRBJ1-2	TRBD1	-	TGTGCCAGCAGCTTAGAGGGAGGACAGGGTAACTATGGCTACACCTTC	CASSLEGGQGNYGYTF
TRBV10-2	TRBJ1-5	-	-	TGCGCCAGCAGGGACAGCCTTAGCAATCAGCCCCAGCATTTT	CASRDSLSNQPQHF
TRBV6-4	TRBJ1-1	-	-	TGTGCCAGCAGTGACGTTTCCGGCGGGAACACTGAAGCTTTCTTT	CASSDVSGGNTEAFF
TRBV6-5	TRBJ2-4	TRBD1	-	TGTGCCAGCAGTTCGCAGGGGGATGCCAAAAACATTCAGTACTTC	CASSSQGDAKNIQYF
TRBV4-3	TRBJ1-6	TRBD1	few	TGCGCCAGCAGCCCGGGACAGGGGCGAAATTCACCCCTCCACTTT	CASSPGQGRNSPLHF
TRBV6-6	TRBJ1-1	-	-	TGTGCCAGCATTAGACAGGTCCTCCAAAACACTGAAGCTTTCTTT	CASIRQVLQNTEAFF
TRBV4-1	TRBJ1-3	-	-	TGCGCCAGCAGCTACCTACAGGGAATCGCTGGAAACACCATATATTTT	CASSYLQGIAGNTIYF
TRBV6-1	TRBJ2-2	TRBD1	-	TGTGCCAGCAGTGAGAGACAGGGGTACACCGGGGAGCTGTTTTTT	CASSERQGYTGELFF
TRBV9	TRBJ1-6	-	-	TGTGCCAGCAGCGTCGATTCTACGCGTTCACCCCTCCACTTT	CASSVDSTRSPLHF
TRBV19	TRBJ2-6	-	-	TGTGCCAGTAGTATAGGGGCCCCAAGCGTCCTGACTTTC	CASSIGAPSVLTF
TRBV28	TRBJ1-4	-	-	TGTGCCAGCAGTTTGGGGGGGTCTAATGAAAAACTGTTTTTT	CASSLGGSNEKLFF
TRBV9	TRBJ1-2	-	-	TGTGCCAGCAGCGGACGGAAAACAGGTGGCTACACCTTC	CASSGRKTGGYTF
TRBV7-8	TRBJ2-6	-	-	TGTGCCAGCAGCTTGCGCGGCGCTGGGGCCAACGTCCTGACTTTC	CASSLRGAGANVLTF
TRBV5-6	TRBJ1-2	-	-	TGTGCCAGCAGCTTTACGGGGAGTGGGGACTATGGCTACACCTTC	CASSFTGSGDYGYTF
TRBV6-2/TRBV6-3	TRBJ2-3	-	-	TGTGCCAGCAGTTACAACCCCGACAGAGGCACAGATACGCAGTATTTT	CASSYNPDRGTDTQYF
TRBV6-6	TRBJ1-5	-	-	TGTGCCAGCAGTCCTCAGGGTAATCAGCCCCAGCATTTT	CASSPQGNQPQHF
TRBV27	TRBJ2-3	-	-	TGTGCCAGCAGTTCAGCAGATACGCAGTATTTT	CASSSADTQYF
TRBV7-9	TRBJ1-4	TRBD1	-	TGTGCCAGCAGCTCGAACAGGGGGCATACCGTAGAAAAACTGTTTTTT	CASSSNRGHTVEKLFF
TRBV5-4	TRBJ2-5	TRBD2	-	TGTGCCAGCAGCCCGGGGGGGCGATGGGAGACCCAGTACTTC	CASSPGGRWETQYF
TRBV6-5	TRBJ1-2	-	-	TGTGCCAGCAGTGACTCGGGGGCCGGGGGCTACACCTTC	CASSDSGAGGYTF
TRBV19	TRBJ2-3	TRBD2	-	TGTGCCAGTAGTAACCCACTAGCGGGGGGGCTTGATACGCAGTATTTT	CASSNPLAGGLDTQYF
TRBV3-1/TRBV3-2	TRBJ2-1	TRBD2	once	TGTGCCAGCAGTCAAACTAGCGGGGGGCCCTACAATGAGCAGTTCTTC	CASSQTSGGPYNEQFF
TRBV20-1	TRBJ1-2	-	-	TGCAGTGCTAGTGAGTCAGGGGACCTATATGGCTACACCTTC	CSASESGDLYGYTF
TRBV3-1/TRBV3-2	TRBJ1-3	-	-	TGTGCCAGCAGCCAAGATAGGGGGACCCTGGGGGACACCATATATTTT	CASSQDRGTLGDTIYF
TRBV6-2/TRBV6-3	TRBJ1-1	-	few	TGTGCCAGCAGTTACTCGGCGGGGTTGGGCACTGAAGCTTTCTTT	CASSYSAGLGTEAFF
TRBV28	TRBJ2-2	TRBD2	-	TGTGCCAGCAGCCCGCGTAGTAGCGGGGCCGGGGAGCTGTTTTTT	CASSPRSSGAGELFF